A single sample is the source of the 31 T cell receptor beta chains below, sequenced in a study of blood T cell repertoires in COVID-19. Sequencing was performed with immunoSEQ multiplex PCR; in TCRdb, only in-frame clones are kept and a portion is missing. This sample has 210,000 or so clones, with roughly nine tenths found just once. Sequences were obtained from PBMCs or T cells enriched from blood (not recorded which). These receptor sequences come from a man younger than 40 who had recovered from COVID-19.

V and J are TRBV18 and TRBJ2-7; D is possibly TRBD2 (7 bases). The CDR3 loop spans 13 amino acids. From germline, CDR1 is KGHSH and CDR2 LQKENI. Trimming took 3 bases from V and 7 from J, leaving 13 bases between them. CDR3 nucleotides: TGTGCCAGCTCACCCGAGGGGGGGGGTGAGCAGTACTTC. Translated, it gives CASSPEGGGEQYF.

This chain joins TRBV6-5 and TRBJ1-5, with 7 bases that match TRBD1. The CDR3 is 12 amino acids. J lost 6 bases, V lost 8 bases, and 4 bases had no gene match. The germline gives CDR1 MNHEY, CDR2 SVGAGI. The CDR3 loop is CASATGSQPQHF. The CDR3 region has the DNA TGTGCCAGCGCGACAGGGTCTCAGCCCCAGCATTTT.

V usage is TRBV7-8 and J usage is TRBJ2-3; 16 nucleotides match TRBD2. Trimming removed 5 bases from V and 10 bases from J; junction bases left unmatched: 3. The CDR3 contains 14 residues. CDR1 is SGHVS, CDR2 FQNEAQ, per germline. The CDR3 spells CASSLGLAGGAQYF. The CDR3 region has the DNA TGTGCCAGCAGCCTGGGACTAGCGGGAGGGGCGCAGTATTTT.

V usage is TRBV10-3 and J usage is TRBJ2-1; 9 positions match TRBD2. Per germline, CDR1 ENHRY and CDR2 SYGVKD. With 4 bases clipped from V and 3 bases from J, the junction kept 4 bases outside the gene matches. The CDR3 runs to 15 residues. CDR3 region: CAISGSGGLYNEQFF. CDR3 in DNA: TGTGCCATCAGTGGCAGCGGGGGGCTCTACAATGAGCAGTTCTTC.

The rearrangement uses TRBV30 and TRBJ1-1; D uncertain. In germline, CDR1 is GTSNPN, CDR2 SVGIG (reference sequence). CDR3 length equals 11 residues. V was pared by 7 bases and J by 5 bases, with 11 bases between. The CDR3 DNA reads TGTGCCTCCTCGGGTGGGACTGAAGCTTTCTTT. It yields the protein CASSGGTEAFF.

This sequence joins TRBV6-1 and TRBJ2-1; 8 bases are a match to TRBD2. The CDR3 totals 17 residues. V shed 3 bases and J 0 bases; nucleotides not matched to a gene: 7. Germline CDR1 reads MNHNS; CDR2 reads SASEGT. CDR3 protein: CASSEQLAEASYNEQFF. The CDR3 DNA reads as TGTGCCAGCAGTGAGCAACTAGCGGAGGCCTCCTACAATGAGCAGTTCTTC.

The rearrangement links TRBV3-1 (or the pseudogene TRBV3-2) to TRBJ2-1; the D is unclear. V was shortened by 0 bases and J by 3 bases, with 15 bases between the two germline ends. The germline V gene encodes CDR1 LGHDT and CDR2 YNNKEL (reference sequence). The length of the CDR3 is 17 residues. CDR3 residues: CASSQDLAQNFYNEQFF. In nucleotides, the CDR3 is TGTGCCAGCAGCCAAGATCTGGCACAGAACTTCTACAATGAGCAGTTCTTC.

This chain joins TRBV6-5 and TRBJ1-1; possible D gene TRBD1, 6 bases. CDR3 length: 13 residues. The germline CDR1 and CDR2 sequences are MNHEY and SVGAGI. Trimming removed 6 bases at V and 5 bases at J, with 13 bases between. CDR3 loop: CASRDSWNTEAFF. The CDR3 DNA sequence: TGTGCCAGCAGGGACAGCTGGAATACTGAAGCTTTCTTT.

V and J are TRBV6-5 and TRBJ2-7; 9 bases align to TRBD2. V lost 6 bases, J lost 0 bases, and 6 bases stayed unmatched. CDR1 is MNHEY and CDR2 is SVGAGI in the germline V gene. This CDR3 is built from 15 residues. This chain's CDR3 is CASRLSGGPSYEQYF. The CDR3 coding sequence is TGTGCCAGCAGACTTAGCGGGGGTCCCTCCTACGAGCAGTACTTC.

The V and J genes are TRBV4-1 and TRBJ2-6; 7 bases line up with TRBD2. V was pared by 1 base and J by 1 base, with 7 bases of the junction left unmatched. This CDR3 spans 18 amino acids. Germline-derived CDR1 and CDR2 are MGHRA and YSYEKL. The chain's CDR3 is CASSQGRGVGSGANVLTF. CDR3 in DNA: TGCGCCAGCAGCCAAGGCCGGGGGGTAGGGTCTGGGGCCAACGTCCTGACTTTC.

This clone was picked up a small number of times. CDR3 sequence: CASSRGTGGFEQYF. The CDR3 coding sequence is TGTGCCAGCAGCCGCGGGACAGGGGGTTTCGAGCAGTACTTC. The chain employs TRBV5-4 and TRBJ2-7, with TRBD1 matching 11 bases. This CDR3 is 14 amino acids long. V lost 4 bases and J lost 6; bases outside the gene matches: 6. The V gene's germline CDR1 is SGHNT and CDR2 YYREEE (reference sequence).

A remark on this clone: Its ends do not fully match the called genes, so a read error is possible. The J gene is TRBJ1-2, the V gene TRBV6-5; D perhaps matches TRBD1 (6 bases). Germline V gene data show CDR1 as MNHEY and CDR2 as SVGAGI. CDR3 length: 13 amino acids. Written as DNA, the CDR3 is TGTGCCAGCAGTCCCTCCGGGGGGCCCCCGGATTCCTTC. Translation: CASSPSGGPPDSF.

V is TRBV6-2 or TRBV6-3 and J is TRBJ2-1; D gene ambiguous. The CDR3 consists of 12 residues. The V gene lost 4 bases and the J gene lost 2 bases, with 3 bases spanning the gap. Germline CDR1 MNHEY, CDR2 SVGEGT. The CDR3 region is CASSSAYNEQFF. DNA of the CDR3: TGTGCCAGCAGTTCGGCCTACAATGAGCAGTTCTTC.

To note about this clone: One end of the junction fails to match germline, which may point to a read error. This chain uses TRBV6-2 or TRBV6-3 with TRBJ2-4; a possible D gene is TRBD1 (6 bases). This CDR3 has 17 residues. Germline V gene lookup returns CDR1 MNHEY and CDR2 SVGEGT. The DNA for the CDR3 is TGTGCTAGCAGTTACCCTTTCTTGGGGGCCGTCAAAAACATTCAGTACTTC. This gives the protein CASSYPFLGAVKNIQYF.

The chain joins TRBV3-1 (or the pseudogene TRBV3-2) to TRBJ2-7; 10 positions agree with TRBD2. Germline loops: CDR1 LGHDT, CDR2 YNNKEL (reference sequence). V gave up 1 base and J gave up 4 bases; unmatched junction bases: 4. The CDR3 contains 15 residues. CDR3 sequence: CASSQGTSGLYEQYF. The CDR3 DNA sequence: TGTGCCAGCAGCCAAGGGACTAGCGGACTATACGAGCAGTACTTC.

The V and J genes are TRBV19 and TRBJ1-1, with TRBD1 matching over 8 bases. This CDR3 is 14 amino acids long. The V gene end was trimmed by 6 bases and the J gene end by 5 bases; junction bases not matched to a gene: 8. CDR1 and CDR2 from the germline V gene are LNHDA and SQIVND (reference sequence). The CDR3 DNA reads as TGTGCCAGTAGCCGGACAGGGTGGGGAACTGAAGCTTTCTTT. Residues: CASSRTGWGTEAFF.

This sequence joins TRBV9 and TRBJ1-2, with a tentative D call TRBD1 (6 bases). Trimming cost V 1 base and J 6 bases, with 7 bases left between them. Germline V gene data show CDR1 as SGDLS and CDR2 as YYNGEE. The CDR3 consists of 12 residues. CDR3 nucleotide sequence: TGTGCCAGCAGCGTATCAGGGGATGGCTACACCTTC. This sequence encodes CASSVSGDGYTF.

The chain recombines TRBV29-1 with TRBJ2-7; 7 bases agree with TRBD1. After removal of 1 base from V and 2 bases from J, the junction contained 5 bases not matched to a gene. The CDR3 loop spans 14 amino acids. Germline values: CDR1 SQVTM, CDR2 ANQGSEA. The CDR3 sequence: CSVEAGDSPYEQYF. Here the CDR3 DNA reads TGCAGCGTTGAAGCCGGGGACAGTCCCTACGAGCAGTACTTC.

There are a few counts of this clone. The CDR3 reads CASSVAPSRPQHF. In DNA, the CDR3 is TGTGCCAGCAGTGTCGCCCCTAGCAGGCCCCAGCATTTT. This rearrangement joins TRBV12-3 or TRBV12-4 to TRBJ1-5; D unresolved. Trimming took off 5 bases at V and 9 bases at J, with 14 bases between the two ends. The length of the CDR3 is 13 residues.

The chain uses TRBV7-6 and TRBJ2-7; 8 nucleotides agree with TRBD1. The CDR3 totals 14 residues. The ends lost 7 bases at V and 3 bases at J; junction bases unmatched: 8. Germline V lookup: CDR1 SGHVS, CDR2 FNYEAQ. CDR3 loop: CASTPGQGGYEQYF. For the CDR3, the DNA is TGTGCCAGCACTCCCGGACAGGGTGGCTACGAGCAGTACTTC.

The chain links TRBV19 to TRBJ2-7, with D perhaps matching TRBD1 (6 bases). Germline V gene data show CDR1 as LNHDA and CDR2 as SQIVND (reference sequence). This CDR3 region has 14 residues. Trimming removed 3 bases at V and 3 bases at J, with 12 bases between. CDR3 nucleotides: TGTGCCAGTAGTATGGAAGGGGGTTTCTACGAGCAGTACTTC. Translation: CASSMEGGFYEQYF. Full variable domain (missing parts from reference TRBV19 and TRBJ2-7): DGGITQSPKYLFRKEGQNVTLSCEQNLNHDAMYWYRQDPGQGLRLIYYSQIVNDFQKGDIAEGYSVSREKKESFPLTVTSAQKNPTAFYLCASSMEGGFYEQYFGPGTRLTVT.

The rearrangement joins TRBV12-3 or TRBV12-4 to TRBJ1-1; no firm D call. The CDR3 contains 13 residues. V was clipped by 1 base and J by 2 bases, with 5 bases between them. The CDR3 region is CASSLGANTEAFF. The CDR3 DNA sequence: TGTGCCAGCAGTTTAGGGGCAAACACTGAAGCTTTCTTT.

The chain joins TRBV9 to TRBJ1-2, with D possibly matching TRBD1 (6 bases). The CDR3 is 15 residues long. Trimming stripped 0 bases from V and 4 bases from J, with 13 bases between. Germline V gene sequence: CDR1 SGDLS, CDR2 YYNGEE. This chain's CDR3 is CASSVEYRGAYGYTF. In DNA, the CDR3 is TGTGCCAGCAGCGTAGAGTATCGGGGGGCCTATGGCTACACCTTC.

The gene calls are TRBV19 and TRBJ1-1, with D perhaps TRBD1 (5 bases). The CDR3 has 13 residues. Trimming left V 4 bases short and J 4 bases short, with 10 bases between. The germline CDR1 and CDR2 sequences are LNHDA and SQIVND (reference sequence). CDR3 sequence: CASSRQRTTEAFF. For the CDR3, the DNA is TGTGCCAGTAGTAGACAGCGAACCACTGAAGCTTTCTTT. The whole variable domain, remainder taken from reference TRBV19 and TRBJ1-1, is DGGITQSPKYLFRKEGQNVTLSCEQNLNHDAMYWYRQDPGQGLRLIYYSQIVNDFQKGDIAEGYSVSREKKESFPLTVTSAQKNPTAFYLCASSRQRTTEAFFGQGTRLTVV.

The CDR3 DNA is TGTGCCTGGCAACAGGGCCAGACTGAAGCTTTCTTT. Its translation is CAWQQGQTEAFF. The rearrangement joins TRBV30 to TRBJ1-1; maybe TRBD1 (6 bases). The germline V gene encodes CDR1 GTSNPN and CDR2 SVGIG (reference sequence). The V end was cut by 5 bases, the J end by 5 bases, with 12 bases between. The CDR3 length is 12 residues.

This sequence joins TRBV23-1 and TRBJ1-1, with D perhaps matching TRBD1 (6 bases). Being an ORF, TRBV23-1 has a function that is uncertain. The CDR3 is 13 amino acids. V lost 4 bases to trimming and J lost 9 bases, with 15 bases between them. The CDR3 DNA follows: TGCGCCAGCAGTCGACGGGAGGGGGAGCAAGCTTTCTTT. Its translation is CASSRREGEQAFF.

This chain connects TRBV5-1 to TRBJ2-2, with 8 bases matching TRBD2. After removal of 0 bases from V and 5 bases from J, the junction contained 3 bases not matched to a gene. CDR3 length: 15 residues. The germline gives CDR1 SGHRS, CDR2 YFSETQ. CDR3 coding DNA: TGCGCCAGCAGCTTGGCTCCTAGCGGGACCGGGGAGCTGTTTTTT. It is translated as CASSLAPSGTGELFF.

The chain recombines TRBV5-6 with TRBJ2-7; 12 bases line up with TRBD2. In germline, CDR1 is SGHDT, CDR2 YYEEEE. V gave up 2 bases and J gave up 3 bases; unmatched junction bases: 9. The CDR3 sequence is 17 residues long. CDR3 bases: TGTGCCAGCAGCTTTTCGACTAGCGGGAGTTTATTCTACGAGCAGTACTTC. Its translation is CASSFSTSGSLFYEQYF.

This clone was observed a single time. In DNA, the CDR3 is TGTGCCAGCAGCTTGGGGACTAGCGGCTACGAGCAGTACTTC. This gives the protein CASSLGTSGYEQYF. The chain has TRBV11-3 and TRBJ2-7; 11 nucleotides agree with TRBD2. V shed 3 bases, J shed 3 bases, and the junction held 1 base outside the gene matches. The CDR3 is 14 residues long. Germline CDR1 reads SGHNT; CDR2 reads YENEEA.

This sequence joins TRBV29-1 and TRBJ2-5; weak D call: TRBD1 (6 bases). V lost 7 bases and J 5 bases, leaving 11 bases between the germline ends. The length of the CDR3 is 11 residues. Germline lookup yields CDR1 SQVTM and CDR2 ANQGSEA. The CDR3 sequence: CSAGELETQYF. The CDR3 nucleotides are TGCAGCGCAGGGGAACTGGAGACCCAGTACTTC. Supplemented by reference TRBV29-1 and TRBJ2-5, the full variable domain reads SAVISQKPSRDICQRGTSLTIQCQVDSQVTMMFWYRQQPGQSLTLIATANQGSEATYESGFVIDKFPISRPNLTFSTLTVSNMSPEDSSIYLCSAGELETQYFGPGTRLLVL.

This sequence joins TRBV7-9 and TRBJ2-4, with TRBD1 matching 10 bases. The CDR3 length is 16 residues. V lost 1 base and J lost 6; bases outside the gene matches: 6. Germline V gives CDR1 SEHNR, CDR2 FQNEAQ (reference sequence). The CDR3 sequence is CASSLGGTGVGNIQYF. The DNA of the CDR3 is TGTGCCAGCAGCTTAGGTGGGACAGGGGTCGGAAACATTCAGTACTTC.